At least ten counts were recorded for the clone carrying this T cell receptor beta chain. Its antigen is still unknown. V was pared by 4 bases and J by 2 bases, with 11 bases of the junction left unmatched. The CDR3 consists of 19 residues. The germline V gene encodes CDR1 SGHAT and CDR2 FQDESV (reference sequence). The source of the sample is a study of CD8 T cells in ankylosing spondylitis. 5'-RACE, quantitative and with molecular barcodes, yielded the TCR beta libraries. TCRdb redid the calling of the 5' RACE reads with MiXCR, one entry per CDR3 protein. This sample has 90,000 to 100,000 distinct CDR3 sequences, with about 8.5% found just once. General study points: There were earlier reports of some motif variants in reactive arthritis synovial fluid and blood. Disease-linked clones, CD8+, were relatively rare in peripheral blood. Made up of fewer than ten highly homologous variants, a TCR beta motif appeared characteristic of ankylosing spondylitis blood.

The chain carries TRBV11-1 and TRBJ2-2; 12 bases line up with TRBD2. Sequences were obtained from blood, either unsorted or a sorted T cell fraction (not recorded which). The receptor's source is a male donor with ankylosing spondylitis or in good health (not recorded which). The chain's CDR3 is CASSWILAGGGGNTGELFF. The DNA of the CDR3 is TGTGCCAGCAGCTGGATACTAGCGGGAGGAGGAGGTAACACCGGGGAGCTGTTTTTT.